This T cell receptor beta chain emerged from a study of T cell responses to AZD1222 COVID-19 vaccine. The study's findings and limits: Nearly half of spike-specific TCRs reportedly target unmutated variant regions. It was only six AZD1222 recipients who were seropositive at baseline. It should be noted that donors were predominantly white British and more often female, and clonal diversity was possibly underestimated. Elevations in Spike-specific TCR breadth and depth followed administration of two AZD1222 doses.

Sequenced by immunoSEQ multiplex PCR; TCRdb stores in-frame clones only, minus some. The table has around 110,000 clones, approximately 90% seen once. In this sample, this clone turned up a few times. The antigen is not known. Germline CDR1 reads MNHNS; CDR2 reads SASEGT. CDR3 length: 16 residues. Trimming took off 0 bases at V and 5 bases at J, with 16 bases between the two ends. The sample in question was peripheral blood, obtained on day 0 of AZD1222 vaccination. The chain joins TRBV6-1 to TRBJ1-2, with D possibly matching TRBD1 (5 bases). The TCR originated in an adult in good health. The CDR3 nucleotides are TGTGCCAGCAGTGAAGCGTCTAACAGCGAGGGGTATGGCTACACCTTC. It specifies CASSEASNSEGYGYTF.